A single sample gave rise to the 15 T cell receptor beta chains below, sequenced in a study of cytomegalovirus exposure and HLA in healthy donors. 60 Vbeta and 13 Jbeta primers were used in PCR. Sequenced by immunoSEQ multiplex PCR; TCRdb stores in-frame clones only, minus some. The sample lists some 90,000 clones, around 81% occurring once. The sequenced sample consisted of PBMCs. The source is a woman aged 70-85 years in good health and CMV-seropositive.

V gene TRBV7-9 combines with J gene TRBJ1-1, with 12 bases fitting TRBD1. The length of the CDR3 is 16 residues. V lost 1 base, J lost 6 bases, and 6 bases stayed unmatched. Per germline, CDR1 SEHNR and CDR2 FQNEAQ (reference sequence). Here the CDR3 reads CASSLGTGTGGSEAFF. The CDR3 region has the DNA TGTGCCAGCAGCTTAGGAACCGGGACAGGGGGCTCTGAAGCTTTCTTT.

The rearrangement joins TRBV7-3 to TRBJ2-2; D is unresolved. The germline gives CDR1 SGHTA, CDR2 FQGTGA. The V end was cut by 9 bases, the J end by 4 bases, with 18 bases between. This CDR3 comprises 15 residues. This CDR3 is CARPRGVGRTGELFF. In nucleotides, the CDR3 is TGTGCCAGGCCCCGAGGAGTGGGTCGCACCGGGGAGCTGTTTTTT.

This clone turned up a few times. The sample holds other DNA sequences that translate to the same CDR3. The V and J genes are TRBV18 and TRBJ1-1; weak D call: TRBD1 (6 bases). The ends were cut back, 2 bases at V and 1 base at J, with 11 bases in the middle. Germline V gives CDR1 KGHSH, CDR2 LQKENI. There are 15 residues in the CDR3. The CDR3 DNA is TGTGCCAGCTCACCAGGGAGGGGGACGAACACTGAAGCTTTCTTT. It translates to CASSPGRGTNTEAFF.

V is TRBV14 and J is TRBJ2-7; 11 bases match TRBD2. The junction had 7 bases not matched to a gene; V was cut back by 1 base and J by 2 bases. The CDR3 totals 17 residues. The germline gives CDR1 SGHDN, CDR2 FVKESK. The CDR3 DNA reads as TGTGCCAGCAGCCAAGGAGTAGCGGGAGGGCCCCCCTACGAGCAGTACTTC. Translation: CASSQGVAGGPPYEQYF.

The V call is TRBV7-9, the J call TRBJ2-7, with D unresolved. Germline V CDR1 and CDR2: SEHNR, FQNEAQ (reference sequence). The length of the CDR3 is 11 residues. V dropped 3 bases and J dropped 6 bases, with 6 bases sitting between them. Written as DNA, the CDR3 is TGTGCCAGCAGCTTGACTGGCGAGCAGTACTTC. Protein sequence: CASSLTGEQYF.

This clone appeared a few times. V and J are TRBV4-3 and TRBJ2-6, with D tentatively TRBD1 (5 bases). CDR3 length: 16 amino acids. V shed 4 bases and J shed 2 bases, with 12 bases lying between them. From germline, CDR1 is LGHNA and CDR2 YSLEER. This CDR3 is CASSPPTEAGANVLTF. DNA of the CDR3: TGCGCCAGCAGCCCCCCGACAGAAGCTGGGGCCAACGTCCTGACTTTC.

The rearrangement uses TRBV19 and TRBJ1-1, with D tentatively TRBD1 (5 bases). Trimming left V 7 bases short and J 0 bases short, with 12 bases between. This CDR3 has 14 residues. The germline CDR1 and CDR2 sequences are LNHDA and SQIVND (reference sequence). This chain's CDR3 is CASTLKGLNTEAFF. In DNA, the CDR3 is TGTGCCAGTACCCTCAAGGGGTTGAACACTGAAGCTTTCTTT.

The rearrangement joins TRBV9 to TRBJ1-4; no clear D. The V end was cut by 4 bases, the J end by 10 bases, with 11 bases between. Per germline, CDR1 SGDLS and CDR2 YYNGEE. The CDR3 is made up of 12 amino acids. The CDR3 loop is CASSTGEGKLFF. Written as DNA, the CDR3 is TGTGCCAGCAGCACCGGAGAGGGAAAACTGTTTTTT.

The chain combines TRBV4-2 with TRBJ2-5; 8 bases line up with TRBD1. The J call is in doubt because the DNA end fits TRBJ2-7 better. Germline lookup yields CDR1 LGHNA and CDR2 YNFKEQ. This CDR3 has 13 residues. The CDR3 sequence: CASSSGQGYEQYF. The CDR3 DNA follows: TGTGCCAGCAGCTCTGGACAGGGTTACGAGCAGTACTTC.

The chain links TRBV6-6 to TRBJ1-5; TRBD1 matches at 9 bases. The CDR3 loop spans 16 amino acids. Germline V CDR1 and CDR2: MNHNY, SVGAGI (reference sequence). Losses at the gene ends were 6 bases for V and 6 bases for J; bases not matched to a gene: 12. The CDR3 loop is CASSETGTGRPQPQHF. As DNA, the CDR3 is TGTGCCAGCAGCGAGACTGGGACAGGGAGGCCTCAGCCCCAGCATTTT.

The rearrangement uses TRBV5-1 and TRBJ2-2, with a weak D call TRBD2 (5 bases). The germline V gene has CDR1 SGHRS and CDR2 YFSETQ. V lost 6 bases and J 3 bases, leaving 15 bases between the germline ends. The CDR3 runs 15 residues. The DNA for the CDR3 is TGCGCCAGCACCCGGACTGAGGGAGACACCGGGGAGCTGTTTTTT. This encodes CASTRTEGDTGELFF.

This clone was picked up one time. The chain carries TRBV6-1 and TRBJ2-4, with TRBD1 matching over 11 bases. This CDR3 comprises 20 residues. After removal of 2 bases from V and 1 base from J, the junction contained 13 bases not matched to a gene. Germline V CDR1 and CDR2: MNHNS, SASEGT. The CDR3 sequence: CASSEFGTGGIRWAKNIQYF. CDR3 coding DNA: TGTGCCAGCAGTGAATTCGGGACAGGGGGTATTCGGTGGGCCAAAAACATTCAGTACTTC.

This clone was seen once. This chain joins TRBV27 and TRBJ2-7, with TRBD1 matching 8 bases. J lost 9 bases, V lost 7 bases, and 20 bases had no gene match. The CDR3 consists of 16 residues. The germline CDR1 and CDR2 sequences are MNHEY and SMNVEV (reference sequence). DNA for the CDR3: TGTGCCAGCATCCACTATCAGGGGACAGGTACCAGGGGGCAGTACTTC. Translated, it gives CASIHYQGTGTRGQYF.

This rearrangement joins TRBV7-3 to TRBJ2-3; D ambiguous. The CDR3 contains 14 residues. V was clipped by 0 bases and J by 2 bases, with 6 bases between them. Germline lookup yields CDR1 SGHTA and CDR2 FQGTGA. The CDR3 coding sequence is TGTGCCAGCAGCTTAACACAGTTCACAGATACGCAGTATTTT. Translation: CASSLTQFTDTQYF.

The chain is built from TRBV28 and TRBJ2-2; TRBD1 is a possible D gene (5 bases). The V and J ends lost 5 bases and 5 bases respectively, with 15 bases between them. Germline V gives CDR1 MDHEN, CDR2 SYDVKM. The CDR3 extends over 15 amino acids. Here the CDR3 reads CASSPPAGATGELFF. In DNA, the CDR3 is TGTGCCAGCAGTCCCCCTGCTGGGGCGACCGGGGAGCTGTTTTTT.